The rows below give T cell receptor beta chains drawn from one sample of a study of T cell responses to AZD1222 COVID-19 vaccine. Some clones are missing from TCRdb's copy, which holds only in-frame ones; the method was immunoSEQ multiplex PCR. The sample yields about 150,000 clones, around 89% seen once. Sample: peripheral blood, taken on day 0 of AZD1222 vaccination. Every receptor here comes from an adult in good health. Both conserved end residues are part of each CDR3. The D gene is left open where the match is weak. Expanded clones get a size class; other rows say once, few or many, or leave the size out.

d_call cdr3_length clone_size j_call v_call cdr3_nt cdr3_aa
. 13 . TRBJ1-5 TRBV12-3/TRBV12-4 TGTGCCAGCAGTTTTGATCGCAATCAGCCCCAGCATTTT CASSFDRNQPQHF
TRBD1 15 once TRBJ1-2 TRBV6-4 TGTGCCAGCAGTGATAATACAGGGGGCAGATCTGGCTACACCTTC CASSDNTGGRSGYTF
. 14 . TRBJ1-2 TRBV6-5 TGTGCCAGCAGTTACTCGACCGGGGAAGGTGGCTACACCTTC CASSYSTGEGGYTF
TRBD1 14 . TRBJ2-3 TRBV19 TGTGCCAGTAGTGAGACAGGGAACACAGATACGCAGTATTTT CASSETGNTDTQYF
TRBD1 17 . TRBJ1-6 TRBV10-1 TGCGCCAGCAGTGAGTTCGCCAGGGGGCCAGGTAATTCACCCCTCCACTTT CASSEFARGPGNSPLHF
. 16 . TRBJ2-1 TRBV7-2 TGTGCCAGCAGCTTAGGTCCAACCGCTTACTACAATGAGCAGTTCTTC CASSLGPTAYYNEQFF
TRBD1 18 . TRBJ2-1 TRBV2 TGTGCCAGCAGTGGTCCCAGGGGGATTACCCACTCCTACAATGAGCAGTTCTTC CASSGPRGITHSYNEQFF
. 13 . TRBJ2-7 TRBV6-5 TGTGCCAGCAGACAGGCGGGTCCCTACGAGCAGTACTTC CASRQAGPYEQYF
. 16 . TRBJ2-7 TRBV3-1/TRBV3-2 TGTGCCAGGGAAGATCTGGAGAAAAACCACTCCTACGAGCAGTACTTC CAREDLEKNHSYEQYF
TRBD1 18 . TRBJ2-3 TRBV7-2 TGTGCCAGCAGCTTATGGGGCCAGGGGGCGCTAAGCACAGATACGCAGTATTTT CASSLWGQGALSTDTQYF
. 12 . TRBJ2-1 TRBV29-1 TGCAGCGTAGCGGTGTCCTACAATGAGCAGTTCTTC CSVAVSYNEQFF
. 13 . TRBJ2-2 TRBV7-2 TGTGCCAGCAGCTTCCTTAGGGAAGGGGAGCTGTTTTTT CASSFLREGELFF
TRBD2 16 . TRBJ2-3 TRBV7-2 TGTGCCAGCAGCTTGAACGGGGGGGCCTGGCCAGATACGCAGTATTTT CASSLNGGAWPDTQYF
. 13 . TRBJ1-6 TRBV7-2 TGTGCCAGCAGCTTAGTCAAGGGCTCACCCCTCCACTTT CASSLVKGSPLHF
. 15 once TRBJ2-7 TRBV4-1 TGCGCCAGCAGCCCCGCCCAGATAGGGCCCTACGAGCAGTACTTC CASSPAQIGPYEQYF
. 15 . TRBJ1-2 TRBV7-2 TGTGCCAGCAGCTTTCTAGGACAGAGAAACTATGGCTACACCTTC CASSFLGQRNYGYTF
TRBD2 12 . TRBJ2-7 TRBV6-2/TRBV6-3 TGTGCCAGCAGTTCGGAGCGGGGCGAGCAGTACTTC CASSSERGEQYF
. 15 . TRBJ1-1 TRBV7-8 TGTGCCAGCAGCCCCCGGGACGGGGGGGACACTGAAGCTTTCTTT CASSPRDGGDTEAFF
. 14 . TRBJ1-2 TRBV10-3 TGTGCCATCTCCCCCAGCAGGACTAACTATGGCTACACCTTC CAISPSRTNYGYTF
. 16 once TRBJ2-3 TRBV12-1 TGTGCCAGCAGCTTTGCTTGTGGCCCAGTCCCAGATACGCAGTATTTT CASSFACGPVPDTQYF
. 16 . TRBJ2-7 TRBV19 TGTGCCAGTAGTATAAAGTCTTCGGGCAGCCCCTACGAGCAGTACTTC CASSIKSSGSPYEQYF
. 15 few TRBJ1-2 TRBV5-6 TGTGCCAGCAGCGGACACAGGACTTTTAACTATGGCTACACCTTC CASSGHRTFNYGYTF
. 14 . TRBJ1-4 TRBV4-3 TGCGCCAGCAGCCAACCAGGGGCTAATGAAAAACTGTTTTTT CASSQPGANEKLFF
. 12 . TRBJ2-1 TRBV6-5 TGTGCCAGCAGTTACGGGGTGGGTGAGCAGTTCTTC CASSYGVGEQFF
. 14 . TRBJ2-1 TRBV6-5 TGTGCCAGCAGGGGGTCAAGTAGGTACAATGAGCAGTTCTTC CASRGSSRYNEQFF
. 11 once TRBJ2-7 TRBV20-1 TGCAGTGCGGGTCCCCTCTACGAGCAGTACTTC CSAGPLYEQYF
. 13 . TRBJ2-2 TRBV12-3/TRBV12-4 TGTGCCAGCAGTTTTGCCACGCCCGGGGAGCTGTTTTTT CASSFATPGELFF
TRBD1 14 . TRBJ1-5 TRBV19 TGTGCCAGTAGTATGGGGGACAGCCAGGGGCCCCAGCATTTT CASSMGDSQGPQHF
TRBD1 15 . TRBJ1-2 TRBV28 TGTGCCAGCAGTCCACGGGACAGGGTATCCTATGGCTACACCTTC CASSPRDRVSYGYTF
TRBD2 15 few TRBJ2-1 TRBV2 TGTGCCAGCAGGAGCGGGGGGAGGTCCTACAATGAGCAGTTCTTC CASRSGGRSYNEQFF
TRBD1 15 . TRBJ1-2 TRBV3-1/TRBV3-2 TGTGCCAGCAGCCAACTGACAGGGAGGGACGATGGCTACACCTTC CASSQLTGRDDGYTF
. 16 . TRBJ2-1 TRBV7-2 TGTGCCAGCAGCTTAGCGGACAGTCCCTCCTACAATGAGCAGTTCTTC CASSLADSPSYNEQFF
. 16 . TRBJ2-7 TRBV4-2 TGTGCCAGCAGCCAAGATCCTAGTGACAGGACCTACGAGCAGTACTTC CASSQDPSDRTYEQYF
. 13 . TRBJ1-1 TRBV7-2 TGTGCCAGCAGCTCCACCGCAGTATCTGAAGCTTTCTTT CASSSTAVSEAFF
. 14 . TRBJ1-1 TRBV5-8 TGTGCCAGCAGCTTGGTGATGCAGAACACTGAAGCTTTCTTT CASSLVMQNTEAFF
. 13 . TRBJ2-7 TRBV5-6 TGTGCCAGCAGCTTCCAGGGATTTCGCGAGCAGTACTTC CASSFQGFREQYF
. 15 . TRBJ1-1 TRBV4-2 TGTGCCAGCAGCCAAGGACGGAGCATGAACACTGAAGCTTTCTTT CASSQGRSMNTEAFF
TRBD1 13 . TRBJ1-5 TRBV19 TGTGCCAGTAAAGAGGGGGCTAATCAGCCCCAGCATTTT CASKEGANQPQHF
. 13 . TRBJ1-2 TRBV5-1 TGCGCCAGCAGCTCGACAGAAAACTATGGCTACACCTTC CASSSTENYGYTF
. 16 . TRBJ1-3 TRBV5-4 TGTGCCAGCAGCTCCGAAGGGGGTCCCTCTGGAAACACCATATATTTT CASSSEGGPSGNTIYF
. 12 . TRBJ2-1 TRBV11-2 TGTGCCAGCAGCTTGGGTGGTGGGACGGTCTTCTTC CASSLGGGTVFF
. 14 . TRBJ2-3 TRBV6-5 TGTGCCAGCAGTTACCGTTACGGCACAGATACGCAGTATTTT CASSYRYGTDTQYF
. 15 . TRBJ2-7 TRBV11-2 TGTGCCAGCAGCCCAGGGACTGCGGGGTTCTACGAGCAGTACTTC CASSPGTAGFYEQYF
. 15 . TRBJ1-3 TRBV15 TGTGCCACCAGCAGAGACCCAGGGTCTGGAAACACCATATATTTT CATSRDPGSGNTIYF
. 16 . TRBJ2-7 TRBV19 TGTGCCAGTAGTACTTCCAGGGCCCGGAGCTCCTACGAGCAGTACTTC CASSTSRARSSYEQYF
. 14 . TRBJ1-2 TRBV5-1 TGCGCCAGCAGCTTGGGACACTCCAACTATGGCTACACCTTC CASSLGHSNYGYTF
. 14 . TRBJ2-7 TRBV14 TGTGCCAGCAGCCGCTCAGGGGTAGGCTACGAGCAGTACTTC CASSRSGVGYEQYF
TRBD2 15 once TRBJ2-1 TRBV5-4 TGTGCCAGCAGCCGTGGAGCGGGGGCCAACAATGAGCAGTTCTTC CASSRGAGANNEQFF
. 13 . TRBJ1-2 TRBV28 TGTGCCACCTCCGGAGGGACTAACTATGGCTACACCTTC CATSGGTNYGYTF
. 15 . TRBJ2-3 TRBV6-5 TGTGCCAGCAGTTACGACCCCACTAGCACAGATACGCAGTATTTT CASSYDPTSTDTQYF
. 13 . TRBJ2-7 TRBV5-4 TGTGCCAGCAGCTTGGATAGGGAGGACGAGCAGTACTTC CASSLDREDEQYF
TRBD1 17 . TRBJ1-5 TRBV19 TGTGCCAGTAGTCCGGGGACAGGGGGCGAAAGCAATCAGCCCCAGCATTTT CASSPGTGGESNQPQHF
TRBD1 15 . TRBJ1-6 TRBV4-3 TGCGCCAGCAGCCAAGATCACAGGGGGGATTCACCCCTCCACTTT CASSQDHRGDSPLHF
. 11 . TRBJ2-7 TRBV25-1 TGTGCCAGCAGTGATCCCTACGAGCAGTACTTC CASSDPYEQYF
. 15 . TRBJ1-4 TRBV7-9 TGTGCCAGCACCGCTGTGGGGGGCGCGGGTGAAAAACTGTTTTTT CASTAVGGAGEKLFF
. 13 . TRBJ1-5 TRBV7-9 TGTGCCAGCAGCTTCGGACGGGCCGGGGCCCAGCATTTT CASSFGRAGAQHF
. 14 . TRBJ2-7 TRBV5-8 TGTGCCAGCAGCTTGGTAGGGCACGGCTACGAGCAGTACTTC CASSLVGHGYEQYF
. 15 . TRBJ2-2 TRBV5-4 TGTGCCAGCAGCCCGGCCCGGGGGGCCACCGGGGAGCTGTTTTTT CASSPARGATGELFF
. 15 . TRBJ1-1 TRBV19 TGTGCCAGTACCACTATAGCGGGGTTGAACACTGAAGCTTTCTTT CASTTIAGLNTEAFF
. 15 . TRBJ1-4 TRBV5-1 TGCGCCAGCAGCACCCAGGGAGGTTCTAATGAAAAACTGTTTTTT CASSTQGGSNEKLFF